This record covers a single T cell receptor (beta chain). The entry originates in a study of CD8 T cells in Susac syndrome. Turning to the study itself: Within the sequenced Susac syndrome patient group, 5 or 6 exhibited active disease and about eight were in remission.

The germline V gene encodes CDR1 SGHRS and CDR2 YFSETQ. V lost 0 bases to trimming and J lost 2 bases; unmatched junction nucleotides: 5. The CDR3 contains 16 residues. The RNA, about 0.5 to 1 ug, was put through reverse transcription using random hexamers. Amplification of TCR beta CDR3 used immunoSEQ multiplex PCR across 54 Vbeta and 13 Jbeta. TCRdb passed the immunoSEQ multiplex PCR reads through MiXCR, listing each CDR3 protein once. The sample contains some 210,000 distinct CDR3 sequences, about 95% of which appear only once. The clonotype comes from a human donor with Susac syndrome. The J gene is TRBJ2-3, the V gene TRBV5-1; 8 nucleotides line up with TRBD2. Sequenced: CD4+ T cells from PBMCs. The CDR3 is CASSLGLAGSTDTQYF. CDR3 nucleotides: TGCGCCAGCAGCTTGGGTCTAGCGGGTTCCACAGATACGCAGTATTTT.